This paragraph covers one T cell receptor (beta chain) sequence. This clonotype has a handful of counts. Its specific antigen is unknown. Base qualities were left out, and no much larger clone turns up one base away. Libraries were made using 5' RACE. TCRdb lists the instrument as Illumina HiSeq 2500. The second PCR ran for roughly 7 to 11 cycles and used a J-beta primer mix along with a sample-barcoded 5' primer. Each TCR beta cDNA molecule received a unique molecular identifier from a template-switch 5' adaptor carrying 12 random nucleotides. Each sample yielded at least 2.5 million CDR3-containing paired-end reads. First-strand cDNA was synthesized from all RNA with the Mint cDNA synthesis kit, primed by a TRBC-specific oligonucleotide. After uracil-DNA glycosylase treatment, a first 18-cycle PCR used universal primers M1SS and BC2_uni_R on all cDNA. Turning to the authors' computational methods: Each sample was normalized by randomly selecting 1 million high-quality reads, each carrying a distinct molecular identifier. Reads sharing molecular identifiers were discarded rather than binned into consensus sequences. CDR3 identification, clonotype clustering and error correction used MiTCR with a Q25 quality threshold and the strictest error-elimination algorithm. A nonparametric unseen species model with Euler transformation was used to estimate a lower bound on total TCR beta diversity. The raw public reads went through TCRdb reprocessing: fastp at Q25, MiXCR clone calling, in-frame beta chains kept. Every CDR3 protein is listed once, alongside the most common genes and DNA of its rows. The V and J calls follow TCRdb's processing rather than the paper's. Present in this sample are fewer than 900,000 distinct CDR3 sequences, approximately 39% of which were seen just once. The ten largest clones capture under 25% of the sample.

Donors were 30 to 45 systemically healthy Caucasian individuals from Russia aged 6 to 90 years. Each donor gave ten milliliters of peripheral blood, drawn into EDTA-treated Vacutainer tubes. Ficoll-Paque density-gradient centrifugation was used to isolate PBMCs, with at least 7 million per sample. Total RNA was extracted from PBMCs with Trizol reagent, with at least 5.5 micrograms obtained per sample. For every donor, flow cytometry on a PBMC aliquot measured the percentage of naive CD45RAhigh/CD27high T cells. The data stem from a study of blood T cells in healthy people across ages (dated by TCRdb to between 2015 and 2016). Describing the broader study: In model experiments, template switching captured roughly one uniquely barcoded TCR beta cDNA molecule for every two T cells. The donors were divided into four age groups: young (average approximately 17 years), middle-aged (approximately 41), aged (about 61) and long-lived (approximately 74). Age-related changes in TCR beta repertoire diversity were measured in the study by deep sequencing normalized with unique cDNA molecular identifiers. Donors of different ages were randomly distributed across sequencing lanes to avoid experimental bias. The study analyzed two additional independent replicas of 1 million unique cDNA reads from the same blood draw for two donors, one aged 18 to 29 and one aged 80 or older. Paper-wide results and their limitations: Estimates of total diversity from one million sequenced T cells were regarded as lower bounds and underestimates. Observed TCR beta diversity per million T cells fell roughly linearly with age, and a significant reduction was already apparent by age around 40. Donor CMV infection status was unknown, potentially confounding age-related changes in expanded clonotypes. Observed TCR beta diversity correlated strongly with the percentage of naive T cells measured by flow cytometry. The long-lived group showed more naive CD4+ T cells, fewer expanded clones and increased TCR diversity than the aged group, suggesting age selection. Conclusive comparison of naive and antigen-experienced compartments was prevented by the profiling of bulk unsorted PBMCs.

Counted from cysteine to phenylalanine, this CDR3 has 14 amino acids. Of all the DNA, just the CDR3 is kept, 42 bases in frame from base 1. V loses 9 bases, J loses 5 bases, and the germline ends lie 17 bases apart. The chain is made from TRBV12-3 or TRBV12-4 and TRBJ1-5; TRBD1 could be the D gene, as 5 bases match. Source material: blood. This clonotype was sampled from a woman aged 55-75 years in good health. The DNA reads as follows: TGTGCCAGATCTCAGACCTTGGGGCATCAGCCCCAGCATTTT. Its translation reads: CARSQTLGHQPQHF.